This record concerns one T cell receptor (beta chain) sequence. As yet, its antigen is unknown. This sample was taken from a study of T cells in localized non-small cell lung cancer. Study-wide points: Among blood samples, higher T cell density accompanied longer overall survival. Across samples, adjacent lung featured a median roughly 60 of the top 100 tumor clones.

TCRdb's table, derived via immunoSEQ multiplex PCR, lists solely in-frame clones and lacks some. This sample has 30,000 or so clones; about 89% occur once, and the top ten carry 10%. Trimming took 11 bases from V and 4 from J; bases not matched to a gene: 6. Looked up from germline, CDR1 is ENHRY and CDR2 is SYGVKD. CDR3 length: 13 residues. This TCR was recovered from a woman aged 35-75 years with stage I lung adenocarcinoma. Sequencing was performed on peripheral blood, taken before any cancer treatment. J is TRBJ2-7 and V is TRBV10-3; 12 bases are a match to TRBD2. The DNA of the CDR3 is TGTGCCGTCGGACTAGCGGGATCTTACGAGCAGTACTTC. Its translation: CAVGLAGSYEQYF.